This T cell receptor beta chain was identified in a study of blood T cell repertoires in COVID-19. Study overall: The cDNA or gDNA used as material had been derived from T cells, B-cell-depleted T cells, or PBMCs.

This CDR3 has 14 amino acids. V lost 1 base, J lost 7 bases, and 13 bases lay in between. CDR1 is LGHNA and CDR2 is YNFKEQ in the germline V gene. Seattle patients were enrolled while actively infected and followed longitudinally. This clone was detected only a few times. The authors' processing: Amplification with reference gene primers provided the estimates of nucleated cell counts. The method was immunoSEQ multiplex PCR; TCRdb's version includes in-frame clones alone and lacks a portion of them. The V and J calls and clone size were taken over from that table, and D and trimming were inferred from the DNA. Of about 370,000 clones in the sample, around 89% are singletons; the top ten hold under 4%.

Specimen: peripheral blood. The TCR originated in a woman under 40 with COVID-19, enrolled during active disease. The chain joins TRBV4-2 to TRBJ1-2; TRBD1 might be the D (6 bases). The CDR3 sequence is CASSQAQGTGGYTF. As DNA, the CDR3 is TGTGCCAGCAGCCAAGCCCAGGGGACCGGTGGCTACACCTTC.